The rows below give T cell receptor beta chains drawn from one sample of a study of technical replicates of blood from a handful of donors. Sequencing used immunoSEQ multiplex PCR; TCRdb keeps in-frame clones, though not all of them. The sample lists approximately 88,000 clones, 96% seen once, with around 0.31% in the top ten. Sequencing used T cells isolated from PBMCs. These receptors were obtained from a human donor in good health. CDR3s include the opening cysteine and the closing phenylalanine or tryptophan. The order of the fields is D gene, V gene, clone size, J gene, CDR3 DNA, CDR3 protein. A D gene is named only where the DNA matches it firmly. Rows give clone size only sometimes, using once, few, many, or a class for an expanded clone.

>NA|TRBV27|NA|TRBJ2-7
TGTGCCAGTGCCTGGGCCCGCTCCTACGAGCAGTACTTC
CASAWARSYEQYF
>TRBD1|TRBV5-1|NA|TRBJ2-7
TGCGCCAGCAGGACAGGGATTAACGAGCAGTACTTC
CASRTGINEQYF
>NA|TRBV4-3|NA|TRBJ1-1
TGCGCCAGCAGCCCTTTAGGAGGTACTGAAGCTTTCTTT
CASSPLGGTEAFF
>TRBD1|TRBV28|NA|TRBJ1-5
TGTGCCAGCAGTAGGCGGACAGGGATCAATCAGCCCCAGCATTTT
CASSRRTGINQPQHF
>TRBD2|TRBV5-1|NA|TRBJ2-1
TGCGCCAGCAGCTTGGAACTAGCGGGAGGAAAAAATGAGCAGTTCTTC
CASSLELAGGKNEQFF
>NA|TRBV27|NA|TRBJ2-1
TGTGCCAGCAGTCCGGGGGTGGGTGAGCAGTTCTTC
CASSPGVGEQFF
>NA|TRBV6-1|few|TRBJ1-2
TGTGCCAGCGCCCCGGACTGGGGAGGGGGCTACACCTTC
CASAPDWGGGYTF
>NA|TRBV28|NA|TRBJ1-1
TGTGCCAGCAGTAGCCCCTCAGGGGAAGGACTGAACACTGAAGCTTTCTTT
CASSSPSGEGLNTEAFF
>TRBD1|TRBV7-3|NA|TRBJ2-7
TGTGCCAGCAGCTTAGAAGGGGGCGAACTCTACGAGCAGTACTTC
CASSLEGGELYEQYF
>TRBD1|TRBV7-9|NA|TRBJ1-4
TGTGCCAGCAGCAAAGGACAGGGGATCGGTGAAAAACTGTTTTTT
CASSKGQGIGEKLFF
>TRBD1|TRBV6-5|NA|TRBJ2-7
TGTGCCAGCAGTTCCTCGACAGGGGCCCTCGCCTACGAGCAGTACTTC
CASSSSTGALAYEQYF
>NA|TRBV19|NA|TRBJ1-2
TGTGCCAGTAGTCCCTTGGGGGGGGACAAAGACTATGGCTACACCTTC
CASSPLGGDKDYGYTF
>NA|TRBV25-1|once|TRBJ2-3
TGTGCCAGCAGTGAATTGGCGGGAGATACGCAGTATTTT
CASSELAGDTQYF
>TRBD2|TRBV6-5|NA|TRBJ2-7
TGTGCCAGCAGGAGCGGGGTCTCCTACGAGCAGTACTTC
CASRSGVSYEQYF
>TRBD1|TRBV5-6|NA|TRBJ1-4
TGTGCCAGCAGTTACGGGGACAGAGATAATGAAAAACTGTTTTTT
CASSYGDRDNEKLFF